This TCR beta chain appears in the sequencing data of a study of OX40 agonist ivuxolimab in advanced cancers. Concerning this clone: The antigen remains unidentified.

Per germline, CDR1 MNHEY and CDR2 SMNVEV (reference sequence). V gave up 6 bases and J gave up 4 bases, with 10 bases separating them. The CDR3 is 13 residues long. With autoimmune disease history or systemic immunosuppression, patients were excluded. Samples of blood were obtained at baseline, on cycle 4 day 1, and on cycle 7 day 1. Study findings and constraints: Expanded peripheral T cell antigen specificity was not determined. Expanded clones tended on average to be more numerous among CD8+ T cells than CD4+.

Using immunoSEQ multiplex PCR, the repertoire was profiled, and TCRdb retains in-frame clones only, with some absent. The table includes 100,000 to 120,000 clones, approximately 89% detected once. Sequenced material: CD4+ or CD8+ T cells sorted from blood, taken in a trial of the OX40 agonist ivuxolimab. V is TRBV27 and J is TRBJ2-1; D is unclear. The source of this sequence is an adult with an advanced solid tumor such as melanoma, head and neck, liver or kidney cancer. DNA for the CDR3: TGTGCCAGCAGGGAAGCCAAGTACAATGAGCAGTTCTTC. Protein sequence: CASREAKYNEQFF.